The source of this T cell receptor beta chain is a study of cytomegalovirus exposure and HLA in healthy donors. Across the whole study: The approximately 120 validation repertoires used the same platform as the 650 to 800 first-cohort repertoires, a later analysis reported.

General observations from the study: Confirmation in vitro established that a few CMV-associated chains were specific for CMV antigens. The majority of TCR sequences were rare, yet some public TCRs appeared in many donors. The authors listed 150 to 200 TCR beta chains as cytomegalovirus-associated.

Produced via immunoSEQ multiplex PCR; TCRdb's table is partial and in-frame only. The sample yields 70,000 to 75,000 clones, roughly 93% seen once. About this clone itself: The antigen is undetermined.

The specimen was PBMCs. The TCR was taken from a woman younger than 30 in good health and CMV-seronegative.

As DNA, the CDR3 is TGTGCCAGCAGCTCTATGGCCTATCGGGAAGATACGCAGTATTTT. The encoded protein is CASSSMAYREDTQYF. The chain recombines TRBV7-3 with TRBJ2-3; D perhaps matches TRBD2 (5 bases). The germline CDR1 and CDR2 sequences are SGHTA and FQGTGA. The CDR3 is 15 amino acids. The V end was cut by 4 bases, the J end by 5 bases, with 16 bases between.